The 5 T cell receptor beta chains reported below all come from one sample, sequenced in a study of T-cell memory formation after mild COVID-19. From the 5' RACE reads, TCRdb called clonotypes with MiXCR, one entry per CDR3 protein. This table has approximately 210,000 distinct CDR3 sequences, roughly 10% appearing once. Input material: PBMCs or a T cell subset sorted from them (not recorded which). These TCRs come from a man in his late teens or twenties who had mild COVID-19 (a few samples of this study predate the infection). Cell type and time point are not known.

In this sample, this clonotype turned up a few times. This chain links TRBV20-1 with TRBJ2-1, with TRBD2 identical over 9 bases. The CDR3 contains 14 residues. Trimming at V came to 1 base and at J to 3 bases, leaving 1 base not matched to a gene. Germline V gene lookup returns CDR1 DFQATT and CDR2 SNEGSKA (reference sequence). The CDR3 coding sequence is TGCAGTGCTAGAGGGCGGGGGGGCTACAATGAGCAGTTCTTC. This encodes CSARGRGGYNEQFF.

This clonotype was detected a few times. The CDR3 is CASSLNQGTGTQYF. The CDR3 bases are TGTGCCAGCAGCTTAAATCAGGGGACGGGGACCCAGTACTTC. The V call is TRBV7-3, the J call TRBJ2-5, with D perhaps matching TRBD1 (6 bases). V shed 1 base and J shed 7 bases, with 13 bases lying between them. The CDR3 runs to 14 residues. CDR1 is SGHTA, CDR2 FQGTGA, per germline.

The CDR3 coding sequence is TGTGCCAGCAGCGATCCGGGACAGGGGTTATACGAGCAGTACTTC. Translated, it gives CASSDPGQGLYEQYF. This chain uses TRBV5-6 with TRBJ2-7; 10 positions match TRBD1. V shed 4 bases, J shed 4 bases, and the junction held 8 bases outside the gene matches. This CDR3 has 15 residues. In germline, CDR1 is SGHDT, CDR2 YYEEEE.

J is TRBJ2-3 and V is TRBV11-3; no reliable D call. Germline CDR1 and CDR2: SGHNT and YENEEA. CDR3 size: 12 residues. V lost 7 bases and J 2 bases, leaving 7 bases between the germline ends. CDR3 amino acids: CASKGNTDTQYF. The DNA for the CDR3 is TGTGCCAGCAAAGGGAACACAGATACGCAGTATTTT.

In its sample, this clonotype was seen a few times. V gene TRBV7-9 combines with J gene TRBJ1-2; no clear D gene. This CDR3 has 14 amino acids. Germline V gene data show CDR1 as SEHNR and CDR2 as FQNEAQ (reference sequence). The germline V and J ends were trimmed by 5 bases and 8 bases, with 18 bases remaining between them. The CDR3: CASSAAPYGEGYTF. CDR3 coding DNA: TGTGCCAGCAGCGCCGCCCCCTACGGGGAAGGCTACACCTTC.